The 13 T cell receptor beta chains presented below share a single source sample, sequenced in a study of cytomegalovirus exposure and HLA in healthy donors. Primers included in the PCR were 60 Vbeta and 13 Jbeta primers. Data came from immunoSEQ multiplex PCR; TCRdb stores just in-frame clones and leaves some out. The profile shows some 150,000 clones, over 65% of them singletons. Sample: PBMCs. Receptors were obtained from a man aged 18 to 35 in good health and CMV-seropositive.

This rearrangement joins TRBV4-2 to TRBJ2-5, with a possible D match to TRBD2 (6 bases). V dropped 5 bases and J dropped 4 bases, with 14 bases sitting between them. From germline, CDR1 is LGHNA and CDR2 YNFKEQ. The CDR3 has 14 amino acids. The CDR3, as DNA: TGTGCCAGCAGCGTATCGGGGGTCGGAGAGACCCAGTACTTC. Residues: CASSVSGVGETQYF.

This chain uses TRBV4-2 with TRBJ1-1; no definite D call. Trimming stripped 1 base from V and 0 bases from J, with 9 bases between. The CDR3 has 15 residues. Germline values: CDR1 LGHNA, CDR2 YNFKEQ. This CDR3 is CASSQGQNLNTEAFF. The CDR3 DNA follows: TGTGCCAGCAGCCAAGGGCAAAATCTGAACACTGAAGCTTTCTTT.

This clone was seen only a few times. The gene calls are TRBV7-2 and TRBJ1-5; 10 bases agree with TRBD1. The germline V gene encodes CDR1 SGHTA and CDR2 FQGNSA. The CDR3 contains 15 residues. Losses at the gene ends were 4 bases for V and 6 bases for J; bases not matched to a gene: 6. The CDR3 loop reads CASSWTGGGGQPQHF. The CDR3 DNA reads TGTGCCAGCAGCTGGACAGGGGGTGGTGGTCAGCCCCAGCATTTT.

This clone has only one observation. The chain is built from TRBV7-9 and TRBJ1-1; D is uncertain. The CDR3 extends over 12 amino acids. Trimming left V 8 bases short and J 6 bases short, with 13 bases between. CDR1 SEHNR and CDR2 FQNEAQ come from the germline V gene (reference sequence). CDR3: CASLLPPAEAFF. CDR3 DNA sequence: TGTGCCAGCCTCCTCCCCCCGGCTGAAGCTTTCTTT.

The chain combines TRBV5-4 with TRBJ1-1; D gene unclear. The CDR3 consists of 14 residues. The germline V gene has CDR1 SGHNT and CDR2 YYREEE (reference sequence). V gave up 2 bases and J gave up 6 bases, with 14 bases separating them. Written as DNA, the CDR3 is TGTGCCAGCAGCTTAGATAGAAGCCAGGCTGAAGCTTTCTTT. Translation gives CASSLDRSQAEAFF.

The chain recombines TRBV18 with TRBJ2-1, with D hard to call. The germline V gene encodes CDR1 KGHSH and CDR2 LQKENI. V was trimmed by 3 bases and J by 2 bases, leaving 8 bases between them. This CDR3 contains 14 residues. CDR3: CASSPTHTYNEQFF. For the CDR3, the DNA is TGTGCCAGCTCACCGACACACACCTACAATGAGCAGTTCTTC.

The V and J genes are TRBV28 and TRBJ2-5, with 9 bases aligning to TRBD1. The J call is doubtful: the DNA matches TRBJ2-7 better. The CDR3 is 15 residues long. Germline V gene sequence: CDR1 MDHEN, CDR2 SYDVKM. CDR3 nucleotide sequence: TGTGCCAGCAGTTCGTCCGGGACAGGGTACTACGAGCAGTACTTC. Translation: CASSSSGTGYYEQYF.

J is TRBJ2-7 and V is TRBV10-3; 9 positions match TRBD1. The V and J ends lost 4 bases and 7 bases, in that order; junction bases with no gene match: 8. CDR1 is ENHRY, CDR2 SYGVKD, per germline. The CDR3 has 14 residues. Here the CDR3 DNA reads TGTGCCATCAGTGCCGGGACAGGGTCAGGTGAGCAGTACTTC. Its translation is CAISAGTGSGEQYF.

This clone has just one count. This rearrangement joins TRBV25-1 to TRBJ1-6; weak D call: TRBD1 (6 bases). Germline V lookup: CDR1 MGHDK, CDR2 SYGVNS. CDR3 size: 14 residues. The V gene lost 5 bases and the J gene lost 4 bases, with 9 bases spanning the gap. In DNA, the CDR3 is TGTGCCAGCAGTCGGACAGCTTATAATTCACCCCTCCACTTT. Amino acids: CASSRTAYNSPLHF.

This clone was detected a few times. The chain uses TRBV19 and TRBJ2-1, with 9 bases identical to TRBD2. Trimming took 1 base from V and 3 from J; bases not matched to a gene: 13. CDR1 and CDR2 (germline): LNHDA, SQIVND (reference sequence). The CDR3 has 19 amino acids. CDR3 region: CASSIVGERTSVDYNEQFF. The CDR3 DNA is TGTGCCAGTAGTATAGTTGGAGAGCGGACTAGCGTCGACTACAATGAGCAGTTCTTC.

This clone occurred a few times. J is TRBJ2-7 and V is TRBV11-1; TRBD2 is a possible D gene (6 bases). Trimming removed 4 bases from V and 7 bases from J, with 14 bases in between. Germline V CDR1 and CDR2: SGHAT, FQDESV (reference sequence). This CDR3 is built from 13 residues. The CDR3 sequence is CASSWAYGGEQYF. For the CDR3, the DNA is TGTGCCAGCAGCTGGGCCTACGGGGGAGAGCAGTACTTC.

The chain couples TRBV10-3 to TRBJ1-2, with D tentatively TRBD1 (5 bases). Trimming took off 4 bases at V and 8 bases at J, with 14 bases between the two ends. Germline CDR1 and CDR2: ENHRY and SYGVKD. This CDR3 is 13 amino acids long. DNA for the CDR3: TGTGCCATCAGTGTTGGGACTCGCGGGGGCTACACCTTC. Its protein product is CAISVGTRGGYTF.

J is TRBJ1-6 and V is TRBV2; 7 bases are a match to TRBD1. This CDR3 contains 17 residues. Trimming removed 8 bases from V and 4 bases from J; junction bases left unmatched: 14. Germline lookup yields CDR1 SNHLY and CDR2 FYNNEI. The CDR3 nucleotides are TGTGCCAGCCACCAGGAAGCAGGGGGGCCATATAATTCACCCCTCCACTTT. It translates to CASHQEAGGPYNSPLHF. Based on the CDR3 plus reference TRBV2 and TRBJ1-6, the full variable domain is EPEVTQTPSHQVTQMGQEVILRCVPISNHLYFYWYRQILGQKVEFLVSFYNNEISEKSEIFDDQFSVERPDGSNFTLKIRSTKLEDSAMYFCASHQEAGGPYNSPLHFGNGTRLTVT.